This T cell receptor (beta chain) was identified in a study of T-cell memory formation after mild COVID-19. Study details: Clustering of TCRs was largely donor specific. Study-wide findings and caveats: The finding that pre-infection memory included some responding clones suggested that cross-reactive memory joined.

V was pared by 6 bases and J by 3 bases, with 9 bases between. The CDR3 consists of 12 residues. Germline V gene sequence: CDR1 SQVTM, CDR2 ANQGSEA. Via MiXCR, TCRdb re-called the 5' RACE reads, giving one row per CDR3 protein. The table shows 450,000 or so distinct CDR3 sequences, with around a quarter occurring only once. Remarks on this clonotype: The antigen remains undetermined.

This sequence was found in an adult woman who had mild COVID-19 (a few samples of this study predate the infection). Cell type and time point are not known. The genes are TRBV29-1 and TRBJ1-5; D is possibly TRBD1 (5 bases). Sequences were obtained from PBMCs or a T cell subset sorted from them (not recorded which). CDR3 sequence: CSVAGSNQPQHF. The CDR3 DNA sequence: TGCAGCGTCGCAGGGTCCAATCAGCCCCAGCATTTT.